A selection of T cell receptor beta chains follows, all from one sample in a study of beta chain features in type 1 diabetes. Data came from immunoSEQ multiplex PCR; TCRdb stores just in-frame clones and leaves some out. The sample lists around 430,000 clones; 30% were seen once. Sequenced: naive CD4+ T cells from blood. The receptors derive from a man aged 18-30 years in good health. CDR3s include the opening cysteine and the closing phenylalanine or tryptophan. A D gene is named only where the DNA matches it firmly. Size is omitted from some rows. Given values are once, few, many or a class for expanded clones.

d_call j_call v_call clone_size cdr3_nt cdr3_aa
NA TRBJ2-5 TRBV19 NA TGTGCCAGTCGACCGGACTACCAAGAGACCCAGTACTTC CASRPDYQETQYF
NA TRBJ2-1 TRBV30 few TGTGCCTGGAGTGTAGGAAGAAGGACTAACAATGAGCAGTTCTTC CAWSVGRRTNNEQFF
NA TRBJ2-1 TRBV30 few TGTGCCTGGAGTACCGGACCCAGGGAGCAGTTCTTC CAWSTGPREQFF
NA TRBJ2-7 TRBV29-1 NA TGCAGCGCTTTGACTGTCCTGTACGAGCAGTACTTC CSALTVLYEQYF
NA TRBJ2-1 TRBV30 NA TGTGCCTGGACGAAGGACAGACTCTCTTACTCCTACAATGAGCAGTTCTTC CAWTKDRLSYSYNEQFF
NA TRBJ1-5 TRBV29-1 NA TGCAGCGCTGGGCAGGAGTTCAATCAGCCCCAGCATTTT CSAGQEFNQPQHF
NA TRBJ2-1 TRBV12-5 NA TGTGCTAGTGGTTTGTGGGGTAACTACAATGAGCAGTTCTTC CASGLWGNYNEQFF
NA TRBJ2-7 TRBV2 NA TGTGCCAGCACACTGAACGCGGAGCAGTACTTC CASTLNAEQYF
NA TRBJ2-7 TRBV30 NA TGTGCCTGGAGTGAGGACAGTTACTACGAGCAGTACTTC CAWSEDSYYEQYF
NA TRBJ2-1 TRBV7-6 NA TGTGCCAGCAGTCTCCCCTCCAATGAGCAGTTCTTC CASSLPSNEQFF
NA TRBJ1-1 TRBV30 few TGTGCCTGGAGTGTAAGCCCAGCAGCTTTCTTT CAWSVSPAAFF
NA TRBJ2-1 TRBV7-3 NA TGTGCCAGCAGCTTTGCCTCGGGAGAGGGGGACAATGAGCAGTTCTTC CASSFASGEGDNEQFF
TRBD2 TRBJ2-1 TRBV5-1 NA TGCGCCAGCAGCTTGACTAGCGCGTACTACAATGAGCAGTTCTTC CASSLTSAYYNEQFF
NA TRBJ1-1 TRBV30 few TGTGCCTGGAGGAGGGTGGGTGGCACTGAAGCTTTCTTT CAWRRVGGTEAFF
NA TRBJ1-1 TRBV29-1 NA TGCAGCGTTGGTACAGGAGCTAACACTGAAGCTTTCTTT CSVGTGANTEAFF
NA TRBJ2-1 TRBV6-5 few TGTGCCAGCAGTTACCGACCCGGGGCCTTGGCTGAGCAGTTCTTC CASSYRPGALAEQFF
NA TRBJ1-3 TRBV30 few TGTGCCTGGAGCCTGCCGGACGGGGGAAACACCATATATTTT CAWSLPDGGNTIYF
TRBD1 TRBJ1-2 TRBV19 few TGTGCCAGTAGTGCCGACAGGGGCTATGGCTACACCTTC CASSADRGYGYTF
NA TRBJ2-3 TRBV10-3 NA TGTGCCATCAGGCGGGACTTTGGCACAGATACGCAGTATTTT CAIRRDFGTDTQYF
NA TRBJ2-2 TRBV29-1 few TGCAGCGCCCCAGAGGGTGGGCAGGGTCTCAACACCGGGGAGCTGTTTTTT CSAPEGGQGLNTGELFF
TRBD1 TRBJ2-7 TRBV28 NA TGTGCCAGCCGTCGGGGGACAGGGAGCTACGAGCAGTACTTC CASRRGTGSYEQYF
NA TRBJ2-7 TRBV30 NA TGTGCCTGGAGTGTAAGGCTGGGCTGGGGATTTGTCGAGCAGTACTTC CAWSVRLGWGFVEQYF
NA TRBJ1-4 TRBV2 NA TGTGCCAGCAGTGACCGCTATGAAAAACTGTTTTTT CASSDRYEKLFF
NA TRBJ1-1 TRBV29-1 NA TGCAGCGCCGGACAGTCGAACACTGAAGCTTTCTTT CSAGQSNTEAFF
NA TRBJ2-2 TRBV7-7 NA TGTGCCAGCAGCTTATCTGGCGCCGGGGAGCTGTTTTTT CASSLSGAGELFF
NA TRBJ2-3 TRBV27 NA TGTGCCAGCAGTTTACAGCTCGTCGCAGATACGCAGTATTTT CASSLQLVADTQYF
NA TRBJ2-1 TRBV5-6 few TGTGCCAGCAGCTTCACCACTGCTTACGGTGAGCAGTTCTTC CASSFTTAYGEQFF
NA TRBJ2-7 TRBV4-3 few TGCGCCAGCAGCCACTCACCGGGCGGGCGCGAGCAGTACTTC CASSHSPGGREQYF
TRBD1 TRBJ2-5 TRBV4-3 NA TGCGCCAGCAGCCGAGCGTGGGGCAGGGGGCAAGAGACCCAGTACTTC CASSRAWGRGQETQYF
TRBD1 TRBJ1-1 TRBV5-1 NA TGCGCCAGCACCAGGACAGGGGCGAACACTGAAGCTTTCTTT CASTRTGANTEAFF
NA TRBJ1-4 TRBV4-2 few TGTGCCAGCAGCCGACAGTTAACTAATGAAAAACTGTTTTTT CASSRQLTNEKLFF
NA TRBJ2-7 TRBV5-4 few TGTGCCAGCAGCCTGGGCAAAAGACACTACGAGCAGTACTTC CASSLGKRHYEQYF
NA TRBJ1-2 TRBV7-9 NA TGTGCCAGCAGCTCCGGGCGGGGAGGCCATAGCTATGGCTACACCTTC CASSSGRGGHSYGYTF
TRBD2 TRBJ2-3 TRBV10-3 NA TGTGCCATCCGGACTAGCACTTCGGTAGATACGCAGTATTTT CAIRTSTSVDTQYF
NA TRBJ1-2 TRBV30 NA TGTGCCTGGAGGAGTACGGGGGGCTACACCTTC CAWRSTGGYTF
NA TRBJ2-7 TRBV2 few TGTGCCAGCGGGCCTCTACTAGCTTACGAGCAGTACTTC CASGPLLAYEQYF
TRBD1 TRBJ2-3 TRBV12-5 few TGTGCTAGTGGCACAGGGGCCGGCACCACAGATACGCAGTATTTT CASGTGAGTTDTQYF
NA TRBJ1-5 TRBV15 NA TGTGCCACCAGCAGGGACGGGACTCGGGATCAGCCCCAGCATTTT CATSRDGTRDQPQHF
NA TRBJ1-3 TRBV30 NA TGTGCCTGGAGTGAAACACATGGACCTGGAAACACCATATATTTT CAWSETHGPGNTIYF
TRBD2 TRBJ2-5 TRBV18 NA TGTGCCAGCTCCCATACTAGCGGGACCGGGACCCAGTACTTC CASSHTSGTGTQYF
NA TRBJ2-2 TRBV9 NA TGTGCCAGCACCACAGGTCTAGGCGGGGAGCTGTTTTTT CASTTGLGGELFF
NA TRBJ1-2 TRBV30 few TGTGCCTGGAGCCGTCGGAGAGGGTTGAATGGCTACACCTTC CAWSRRRGLNGYTF
NA TRBJ2-5 TRBV4-3 NA TGCGCCAGCAGCCAAGGTCCCCTCACGGAGACCCAGTACTTC CASSQGPLTETQYF
NA TRBJ1-1 TRBV27 once TGTGCCAGCAGCCTGGGACAGAACACTGAAGCTTTCTTT CASSLGQNTEAFF
NA TRBJ2-3 TRBV30 few TGTGCCTGGAGCCGGGACAGCACAGATACGCAGTATTTT CAWSRDSTDTQYF
TRBD2 TRBJ2-5 TRBV5-1 NA TGCGCCAGCAGTAAGGCGGGAGCCGGGGAGACCCAGTACTTC CASSKAGAGETQYF
TRBD1 TRBJ2-4 TRBV5-1 NA TGCGCCAGCACCTTAGGGACAGCGCCGGATTATCAGTACTTC CASTLGTAPDYQYF
TRBD1 TRBJ2-7 TRBV25-1 few TGTGCCAGCAGTGCACAGGGGGCTTTAAGCGAGCAGTACTTC CASSAQGALSEQYF
NA TRBJ2-4 TRBV5-1 NA TGCGCCAGCAGCCCGGCGGGTGGGAAAAACATTCAGTACTTC CASSPAGGKNIQYF
TRBD1 TRBJ2-1 TRBV29-1 few TGCAGCGAGGTCCGGGACAGGGGGGTGAATGAGCAGTTCTTC CSEVRDRGVNEQFF
NA TRBJ2-7 TRBV18 few TGTGCCAGCTCACCTTGGACCCAATCCTACGAGCAGTACTTC CASSPWTQSYEQYF
NA TRBJ1-4 TRBV4-3 NA TGCGCCAGCAGCCAAGTGGGGTTGACTAATGAAAAACTGTTTTTT CASSQVGLTNEKLFF
NA TRBJ2-7 TRBV29-1 NA TGCAGCGTTGAAGATGCGCGGCGCGGCCACTACGAGCAGTACTTC CSVEDARRGHYEQYF
NA TRBJ1-5 TRBV30 few TGTGCCTGGAGTATCGACGGCAATCAGCCCCAGCATTTT CAWSIDGNQPQHF
NA TRBJ2-5 TRBV9 NA TGTGCCAGCAGCGTCGAGAGGGAAGAGACCCAGTACTTC CASSVEREETQYF
NA TRBJ2-7 TRBV5-1 NA TGCGCCAGCAGCCCCATAGCCACCGAGGCCTACGAGCAGTACTTC CASSPIATEAYEQYF
TRBD1 TRBJ2-1 TRBV5-6 few TGTGCCAGCAGCCGGAAGACAGGGAGATATGAGCAGTTCTTC CASSRKTGRYEQFF
NA TRBJ2-1 TRBV9 NA TGTGCCAGCAGCGTAGAAGGTCGGACGCGGAATGAGCAGTTCTTC CASSVEGRTRNEQFF
TRBD1 TRBJ1-1 TRBV7-2 NA TGTGCCAGCACCACCGGACAGGGACGGAACACTGAAGCTTTCTTT CASTTGQGRNTEAFF
NA TRBJ2-5 TRBV7-8 NA TGTGCCAGCAGCTTAACCGGACAGCCACAAGAGACCCAGTACTTC CASSLTGQPQETQYF